This T cell receptor beta chain was captured in a study of T cell responses to AZD1222 COVID-19 vaccine (dated by TCRdb to the early 2020s). For context, the study as a whole: A total of approximately 230 trial participants underwent TCR sequencing, of whom about 200 received two doses of AZD1222 and around 25 received two doses of the MenACWY control vaccine. Trial participants were enrolled by age into 18-55, 56-69 and 70-plus year subgroups, with 148, 28 and 57 TCR-sequenced participants respectively. Summary of the overall study and its limitations: The 56-69-year group was small, and its depth increase did not reach significance, likely because of low power. The vaccine-associated CD4 TCRs covered the entire spike protein, and the dominant responses fell in regions 160-218 and 743-854. A significant rise in spike-specific TCR breadth and depth was observed after two AZD1222 doses relative to day 0 and relative to MenACWY recipients. Reportedly, almost half of the unique spike-specific TCRs recognized epitopes lying outside the regions that are mutated in the B.1.351 and B.1.1.7 variants. Most participants were white British and females outnumbered males, and the authors suggested that clonal diversity may have been underestimated. Only five to seven AZD1222 recipients were SARS-CoV-2 seropositive at baseline, limiting conclusions about previously exposed vaccinees. Because no day 14 peak-response samples were available, the repertoires could be characterized only after the peak T cell response.

The CDR3 contains 13 residues, cysteine and phenylalanine counted. Only the CDR3 DNA is retained, 39 bases long and in frame from the first base. The germline V gene encodes CDR1 LGHDT and CDR2 YNNKEL (reference sequence). At the junction V is shortened by 8 bases and J by 5 bases, with 14 bases in between. The CDR3 regions of human TCRbeta chains were analyzed by immunosequencing. In the authors' own workflow: TCRs in the repertoires were matched against a reference library of SARS-CoV-2-specific TCRs that had been generated with the MIRA antigen-specificity platform. Breadth was defined as the fraction of unique TCRs that were SARS-CoV-2-associated. Depth was defined as the fraction of total T cells that were SARS-CoV-2-associated. Using the MIRA data, each spike-specific TCR was mapped to the spike region that the TCR reacts to and placed in a CD4 or CD8 class. Log10-transformed breadth and depth values were compared by one-way ANOVA with Sidak's multiple comparisons tests. The clones in this table, taken by TCRdb from immuneACCESS, are in-frame only. Not every clone is retained; where verified, under half of the shortfall comes from an unresolved V gene, and the cause of the rest is unknown. V, J and clone size were drawn from that table, and D and trimming were deduced from the DNA. Here the sample has under 150,000 clones; roughly nine tenths occur a single time. The top ten hold roughly a tenth of the sample.

The intended sense of this specimen's time point label: about 28 days (+/-7) after the second vaccine dose. AZD1222 recipients whose second dose came at about 4 weeks and those whose second dose came at about 12 weeks were combined into one group, since spike-specific TCR depth and breadth did not differ between the two schedules. The vaccinee samples were drawn from two UK trials, COV001 and COV002, one of which was a single-blind randomized controlled phase 2/3 trial testing AZD1222 (ChAdOx1 nCoV-19) in healthy adults. Trial participant PBMC samples were collected at day 0 and day 28 after the second dose for TCRbeta chain sequencing. This clone has a single count. There is no known antigen for this receptor. Base qualities were left out, and no much larger clone turns up one base away.

Material: peripheral blood, obtained 28 days after the second AZD1222 dose. The source of this sequence is an adult who received the AZD1222 COVID-19 vaccine. The chain uses TRBV3-1 (or the pseudogene TRBV3-2) and TRBJ2-3; the D region possibly corresponds to TRBD2 (5 bases align). The CDR3 protein: CASGRERVDTQYF. The DNA sequence is as follows: TGTGCCAGCGGAAGAGAGAGGGTAGATACGCAGTATTTT.